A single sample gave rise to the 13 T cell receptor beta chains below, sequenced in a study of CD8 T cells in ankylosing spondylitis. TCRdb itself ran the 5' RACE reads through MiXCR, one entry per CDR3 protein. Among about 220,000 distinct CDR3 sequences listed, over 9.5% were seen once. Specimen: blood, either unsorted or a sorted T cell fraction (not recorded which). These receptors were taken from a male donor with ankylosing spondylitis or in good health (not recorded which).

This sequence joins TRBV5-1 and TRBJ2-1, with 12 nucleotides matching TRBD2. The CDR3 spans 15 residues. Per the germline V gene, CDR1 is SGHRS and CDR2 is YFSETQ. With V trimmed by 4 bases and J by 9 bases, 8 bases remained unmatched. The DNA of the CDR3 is TGCGCCAGCAGCGGAACTAGCGGGGGGCGAGGTGAGCAGTTCTTC. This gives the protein CASSGTSGGRGEQFF.

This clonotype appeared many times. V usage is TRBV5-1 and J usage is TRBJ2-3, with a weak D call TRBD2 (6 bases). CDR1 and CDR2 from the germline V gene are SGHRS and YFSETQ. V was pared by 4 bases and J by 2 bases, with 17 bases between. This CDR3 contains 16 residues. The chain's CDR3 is CASSTGTHVPTDTQYF. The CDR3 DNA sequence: TGCGCCAGCAGCACGGGGACTCACGTACCCACAGATACGCAGTATTTT.

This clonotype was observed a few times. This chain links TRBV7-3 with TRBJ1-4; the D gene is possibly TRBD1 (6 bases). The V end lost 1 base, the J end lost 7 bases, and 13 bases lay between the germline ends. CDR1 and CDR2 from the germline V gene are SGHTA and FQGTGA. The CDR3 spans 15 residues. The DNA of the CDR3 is TGTGCCAGCAGCTTAAGGGCAGGGGCAGGTGAAAAACTGTTTTTT. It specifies CASSLRAGAGEKLFF.

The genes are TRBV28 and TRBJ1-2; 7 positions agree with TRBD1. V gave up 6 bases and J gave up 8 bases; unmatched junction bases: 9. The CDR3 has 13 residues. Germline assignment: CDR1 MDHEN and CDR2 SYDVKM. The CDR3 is CASRSTGLVGYTF. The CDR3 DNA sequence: TGTGCCAGCAGATCGACAGGGTTGGTCGGCTACACCTTC.

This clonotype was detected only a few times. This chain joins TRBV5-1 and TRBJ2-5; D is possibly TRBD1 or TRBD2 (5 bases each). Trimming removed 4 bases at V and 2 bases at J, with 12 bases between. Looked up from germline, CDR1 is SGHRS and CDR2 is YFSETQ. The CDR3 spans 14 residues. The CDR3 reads CASSTPGRQETQYF. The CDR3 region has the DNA TGCGCCAGCAGCACACCGGGACGACAAGAGACCCAGTACTTC.

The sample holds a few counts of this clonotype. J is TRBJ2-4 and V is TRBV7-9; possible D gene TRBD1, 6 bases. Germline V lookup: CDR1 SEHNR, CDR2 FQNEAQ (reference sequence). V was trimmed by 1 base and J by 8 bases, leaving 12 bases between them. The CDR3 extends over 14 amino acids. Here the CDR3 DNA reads TGTGCCAGCAGCTTAGTAGAACCAGGGGACATTCAGTACTTC. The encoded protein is CASSLVEPGDIQYF.

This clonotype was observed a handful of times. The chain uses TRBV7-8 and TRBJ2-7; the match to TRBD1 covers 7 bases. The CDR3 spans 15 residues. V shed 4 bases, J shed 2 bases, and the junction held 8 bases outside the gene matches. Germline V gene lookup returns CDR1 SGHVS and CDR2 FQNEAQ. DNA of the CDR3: TGTGCCAGCAGCTCGGGACAGATCAAAGCCTACGAGCAGTACTTC. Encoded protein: CASSSGQIKAYEQYF.

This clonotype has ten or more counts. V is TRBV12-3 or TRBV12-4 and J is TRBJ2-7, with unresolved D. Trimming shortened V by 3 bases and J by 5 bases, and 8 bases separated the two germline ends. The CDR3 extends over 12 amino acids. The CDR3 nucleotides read TGTGCCAGCAGTTTGAGGTCCCACGAGCAGTACTTC. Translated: CASSLRSHEQYF.

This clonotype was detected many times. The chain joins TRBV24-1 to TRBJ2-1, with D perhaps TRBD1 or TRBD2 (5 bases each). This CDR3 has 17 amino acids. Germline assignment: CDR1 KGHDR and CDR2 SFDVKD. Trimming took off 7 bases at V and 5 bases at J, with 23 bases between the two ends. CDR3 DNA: TGTGCCACCAGGGGACGTGGAGGAGGAAGAGGGGACAATGAGCAGTTCTTC. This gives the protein CATRGRGGGRGDNEQFF.

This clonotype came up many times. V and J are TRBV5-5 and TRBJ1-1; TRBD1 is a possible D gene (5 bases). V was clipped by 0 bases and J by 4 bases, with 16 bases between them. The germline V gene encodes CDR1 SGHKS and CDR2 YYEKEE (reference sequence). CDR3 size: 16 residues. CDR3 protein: CASSLGVTVLFTEAFF. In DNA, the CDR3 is TGTGCCAGCAGCTTGGGGGTGACAGTTCTCTTCACTGAAGCTTTCTTT.

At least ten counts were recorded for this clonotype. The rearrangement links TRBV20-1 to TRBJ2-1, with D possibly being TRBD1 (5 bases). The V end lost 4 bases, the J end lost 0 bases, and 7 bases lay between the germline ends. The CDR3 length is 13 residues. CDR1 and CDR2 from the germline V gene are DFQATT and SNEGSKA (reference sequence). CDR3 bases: TGCAGTGCTACTAGGGGCTCCTACAATGAGCAGTTCTTC. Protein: CSATRGSYNEQFF.

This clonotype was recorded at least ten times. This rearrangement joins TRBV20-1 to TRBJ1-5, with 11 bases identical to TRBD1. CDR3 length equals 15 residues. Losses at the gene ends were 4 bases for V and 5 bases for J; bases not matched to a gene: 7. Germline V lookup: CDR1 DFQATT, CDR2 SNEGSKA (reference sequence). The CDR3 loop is CSATRTGGFDQPQHF. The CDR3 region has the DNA TGCAGTGCTACCCGGACAGGGGGCTTCGATCAGCCCCAGCATTTT.

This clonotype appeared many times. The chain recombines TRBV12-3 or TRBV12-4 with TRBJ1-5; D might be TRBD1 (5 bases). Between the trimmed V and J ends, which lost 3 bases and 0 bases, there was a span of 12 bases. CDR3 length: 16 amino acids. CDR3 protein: CASSFHGGYSNQPQHF. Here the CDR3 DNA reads TGTGCCAGCAGTTTCCATGGGGGGTATAGCAATCAGCCCCAGCATTTT.